The 12 T cell receptor beta chains below were found in one sample sequenced in a study of PD-1 blockade in mismatch repair-deficient tumors. Sequenced by immunoSEQ multiplex PCR; TCRdb stores in-frame clones only, minus some. The sample consists of 100,000 to 150,000 clones, about 88% of them appearing once. The material sequenced was peripheral blood, taken 44 weeks after starting pembrolizumab. The source of these receptors is an adult with mismatch repair-deficient cancer.

V gene TRBV28 combines with J gene TRBJ1-1; unclear D gene. This CDR3 is built from 14 residues. In germline, CDR1 is MDHEN, CDR2 SYDVKM. V was cut by 5 bases and J by 5 bases, with 15 bases left in between. CDR3: CASSPGGSGTEAFF. CDR3 sequence (DNA): TGTGCCAGCAGTCCCGGAGGCAGTGGGACTGAAGCTTTCTTT.

The chain combines TRBV5-5 with TRBJ2-1, with D hard to call. The germline CDR1 and CDR2 sequences are SGHKS and YYEKEE (reference sequence). With 0 bases removed from V and 0 bases from J, the gap between germline ends came to 7 bases. The CDR3 sequence is 15 residues long. CDR3 DNA: TGTGCCAGCAGCTTGGTGCTAAACTCCTACAATGAGCAGTTCTTC. It encodes CASSLVLNSYNEQFF.

The genes are TRBV10-3 and TRBJ2-3, with 7 bases matching TRBD2. Germline CDR1 and CDR2: ENHRY and SYGVKD. V shed 4 bases, J shed 0 bases, and the junction held 10 bases outside the gene matches. This CDR3 is built from 17 residues. The CDR3 here is CAISGTAGTASTDTQYF. DNA of the CDR3: TGTGCCATCAGTGGTACAGCGGGGACGGCTAGCACAGATACGCAGTATTTT.

The sample holds a few counts of this clone. The V and J genes are TRBV30 and TRBJ1-5, with D perhaps matching TRBD1 (6 bases). This CDR3 is 14 amino acids long. Trimming removed 2 bases from V and 3 bases from J, with 11 bases in between. The germline V gene has CDR1 GTSNPN and CDR2 SVGIG (reference sequence). This CDR3 is CAWSHGQSNQPQHF. As DNA, the CDR3 is TGTGCCTGGAGTCACGGACAGTCCAATCAGCCCCAGCATTTT.

The chain has TRBV30 and TRBJ2-1; D is unresolved. Germline CDR1 reads GTSNPN; CDR2 reads SVGIG (reference sequence). The CDR3 contains 12 residues. Trimming removed 0 bases from V and 6 bases from J, with 6 bases in between. Here the CDR3 DNA reads TGTGCCTGGAGTGTGATGAGCAATGAGCAGTTCTTC. Amino acid sequence: CAWSVMSNEQFF.

This chain connects TRBV5-6 to TRBJ1-4; D is perhaps TRBD1 (6 bases). CDR3 length: 15 amino acids. Germline V gene data show CDR1 as SGHDT and CDR2 as YYEEEE. The V gene lost 0 bases and the J gene lost 8 bases, with 14 bases spanning the gap. The chain's CDR3 is CASSLATGLGEKLFF. The CDR3 DNA reads TGTGCCAGCAGCTTGGCTACAGGGCTTGGGGAAAAACTGTTTTTT.

V is TRBV18 and J is TRBJ1-1; TRBD1 matches 9 bases. The CDR3 loop spans 16 amino acids. Germline V CDR1 and CDR2: KGHSH, LQKENI. The V segment lost 3 bases and the J segment 0 bases; nucleotides outside the gene matches: 5. The CDR3 here is CASSPGQGRMNTEAFF. DNA of the CDR3: TGTGCCAGCTCACCGGGACAGGGCAGAATGAACACTGAAGCTTTCTTT.

The V call is TRBV28, the J call TRBJ2-7; D uncertain. V was cut by 3 bases and J by 4 bases, with 22 bases left in between. The germline CDR1 and CDR2 sequences are MDHEN and SYDVKM. The CDR3 runs 17 residues. CDR3 in amino acids: CASSFPRSAVSTYEQYF. The CDR3 bases are TGTGCCAGCAGTTTCCCTCGTTCTGCCGTGTCCACTTACGAGCAGTACTTC.

This chain joins TRBV28 and TRBJ2-7; 9 positions match TRBD1. This CDR3 spans 17 amino acids. Looked up from germline, CDR1 is MDHEN and CDR2 is SYDVKM. V shed 5 bases, J shed 7 bases, and the junction held 18 bases outside the gene matches. The CDR3: CASSQLTWTGVLGEQYF. In DNA, the CDR3 is TGTGCCAGCAGTCAACTGACCTGGACAGGGGTCCTCGGGGAGCAGTACTTC.

The rearrangement joins TRBV4-3 to TRBJ1-2; tentative D call: TRBD1 (6 bases). The V gene's germline CDR1 is LGHNA and CDR2 YSLEER. The CDR3 runs 15 residues. V lost 0 bases to trimming and J lost 1 base, with 9 bases between them. The CDR3 is CASSQDRTVNYGYTF. The DNA of the CDR3 is TGCGCCAGCAGCCAAGATCGGACAGTTAACTATGGCTACACCTTC.

The chain couples TRBV25-1 to TRBJ1-1, with D tentatively TRBD1 (6 bases). Trimming left V 4 bases short and J 6 bases short, with 15 bases between. The CDR3 spans 14 residues. Germline values: CDR1 MGHDK, CDR2 SYGVNS. CDR3 sequence (DNA): TGTGCCAGCAGTGTCACAGGGCCTGAGGCTGAAGCTTTCTTT. It translates to CASSVTGPEAEAFF.

The V gene is TRBV18, the J gene TRBJ1-4; D unresolved. Germline CDR1 and CDR2: KGHSH and LQKENI. The V gene lost 3 bases and the J gene lost 7 bases, with 9 bases spanning the gap. The CDR3 totals 13 residues. CDR3 DNA: TGTGCCAGCTCACCTTCCACGGGTGAAAAACTGTTTTTT. Translating gives CASSPSTGEKLFF. Together with reference TRBV18 and TRBJ1-4, the CDR3 gives the full variable domain: NAGVMQNPRHLVRRRGQEARLRCSPMKGHSHVYWYRQLPEEGLKFMVYLQKENIIDESGMPKERFSAEFPKEGPSILRIQQVVRGDSAAYFCASSPSTGEKLFFGSGTQLSVL.